Listed below are T cell receptor beta chains from one sample, sequenced in a study of a mutant IDH1 vaccine in newly diagnosed glioma. The protocol was immunoSEQ multiplex PCR, while the TCRdb copy is restricted to in-frame clones and leaves out a portion. The sample lists approximately 54,000 clones, around 80% occurring once. This sample comprised PBMCs, obtained from a glioma patient treated with radiotherapy, temozolomide or both. The receptors were gathered from a man between 18 and 29 years old with glioma. CDR3s include the opening cysteine and the closing phenylalanine or tryptophan. D genes are given only for firm matches. Clone size is given for some rows only: seen once, a few or many times, or a class if the clone is expanded.

.,TRBV7-2,TRBD1,TRBJ1-1,CASSPRGQINTEAFF,TGTGCCAGCAGCCCCCGGGGACAGATAAACACTGAAGCTTTCTTT
once,TRBV2,.,TRBJ1-1,CASGWVSEAFF,TGTGCCAGCGGGTGGGTTTCTGAAGCTTTCTTT
few,TRBV7-3,.,TRBJ1-1,CASSHGGITEAFF,TGTGCCAGCAGCCACGGGGGGATCACTGAAGCTTTCTTT
.,TRBV7-8,TRBD1,TRBJ1-5,CASSPDRARNQPQHF,TGTGCCAGCAGCCCCGACAGGGCGAGGAATCAGCCCCAGCATTTT
few,TRBV27,TRBD1,TRBJ2-7,CASSSRDRTYEQYF,TGTGCCAGCAGTTCCCGGGACAGGACCTACGAGCAGTACTTC
.,TRBV2,TRBD1,TRBJ1-5,CASSTQGATSNQPQHF,TGTGCCAGCAGTACACAGGGGGCGACGAGCAATCAGCCCCAGCATTTT
.,TRBV11-2,.,TRBJ2-1,CASSRGGDSYNEQFF,TGTGCCAGCAGCAGGGGGGGGGACTCCTACAATGAGCAGTTCTTC
.,TRBV7-3,TRBD1,TRBJ1-1,CASSFQGGNTEAFF,TGTGCCAGCAGCTTTCAGGGGGGGAACACTGAAGCTTTCTTT
.,TRBV5-6,TRBD1,TRBJ2-7,CASSGGTGYYEQYF,TGTGCCAGCAGCGGGGGGACAGGGTACTACGAGCAGTACTTC
.,TRBV5-1,TRBD1,TRBJ1-2,CASSSTGDGLRGYTF,TGCGCCAGCAGCTCGACAGGGGACGGGTTGCGTGGCTACACCTTC
.,TRBV28,.,TRBJ2-5,CASSLWTEETQYF,TGTGCCAGCAGTTTATGGACAGAAGAGACCCAGTACTTC
.,TRBV5-1,TRBD1,TRBJ1-2,CASSWDREIYGYTF,TGCGCCAGCAGCTGGGACAGGGAAATCTATGGCTACACCTTC
.,TRBV7-8,.,TRBJ1-4,CASSLWGFREKLFF,TGTGCCAGCAGCTTATGGGGTTTCCGGGAAAAACTGTTTTTT
once,TRBV29-1,TRBD1,TRBJ1-1,CSVVRGGTGREAFF,TGCAGCGTTGTAAGGGGGGGGACAGGGCGTGAAGCTTTCTTT
.,TRBV6-5,.,TRBJ2-4,CASRSLAKNIQYF,TGTGCCAGCCGGAGCCTAGCCAAAAACATTCAGTACTTC
.,TRBV7-8,.,TRBJ2-1,CASSLGRVQPYNEQFF,TGTGCCAGCAGCTTAGGGCGGGTACAACCCTACAATGAGCAGTTCTTC
.,TRBV2,TRBD1,TRBJ1-1,CASSGKSRTGTEAFF,TGTGCCAGCAGTGGTAAGAGTCGGACAGGGACTGAAGCTTTCTTT
once,TRBV11-2,.,TRBJ1-2,CASTPFVAVNYGYTF,TGTGCCAGCACCCCGTTTGTCGCGGTCAACTATGGCTACACCTTC